This T cell receptor beta chain was recovered during a study of shared clonotypes between healthy human individuals. Regarding the study as a whole: Enrolling few donors narrowed the genetic and exposure-history diversity that was represented.

This CDR3 region has 15 residues. V lost 4 bases to trimming and J lost 2 bases, with 16 bases between them. CDR1 and CDR2 (germline): SGDLS, YYNGEE. Here immunoSEQ multiplex PCR was the method, and the copy in TCRdb shows in-frame clones only, minus some. The table includes more than 2 million clones, 85% to 95% detected once. As concerns this clone: Its matching antigen is unknown.

The chain uses TRBV9 and TRBJ2-7; D might be TRBD2 (6 bases). The specimen was naive CD4+ T cells sorted from blood. Indicated subset: CD45RA+ positively selected. The clonotype was recovered from a man aged 18 to 29 in good health. The CDR3 DNA follows: TGTGCCAGCAGCCCCCGCCTTGGGGGGACCTACGAGCAGTACTTC. It yields the protein CASSPRLGGTYEQYF.